Each of the 2 T cell receptor beta chains below was sequenced from the same sample in a study of human T cells and chemical hapten exposure. Time point indicated: patch test 1, 2 weeks after DPC sensitization. The treatment is: therapeutic diphenylcyclopropenone sensitization with weekly scalp DPC. TCRdb called the RACE reads again in MiXCR, with one record for every CDR3 protein. The data contain 65,000 to 80,000 distinct CDR3 sequences, about 9.4% of them seen just once; the ten biggest clones take up more than 1.1%. Sequences were derived from whole blood, sampled in connection with sensitization to the hapten diphenylcyclopropenone (DPC). The receptors were gathered from a woman aged 50 to 65 with alopecia areata. Some clones in this sample may be carry-over from other donors' samples.

This clonotype was seen ten or more times. The chain recombines TRBV6-6 with TRBJ2-3, with 11 bases lining up with TRBD2. CDR1 and CDR2 from the germline V gene are MNHNY and SVGAGI (reference sequence). This CDR3 region has 15 residues. The V gene end was trimmed by 2 bases and the J gene end by 7 bases; junction bases not matched to a gene: 5. This CDR3 is CASSYGTSGSYTQYF. DNA for the CDR3: TGTGCCAGCAGTTACGGCACTAGCGGGAGTTATACGCAGTATTTT.

The gene calls are TRBV7-6 and TRBJ2-3; no firm D call. CDR3 length equals 14 residues. Between the trimmed V and J ends, which lost 2 bases and 0 bases, there was a span of 6 bases. Germline V gene sequence: CDR1 SGHVS, CDR2 FNYEAQ. The CDR3 region has the DNA TGTGCCAGCAGCTTAAGAGCGAGCACAGATACGCAGTATTTT. The encoded protein is CASSLRASTDTQYF.